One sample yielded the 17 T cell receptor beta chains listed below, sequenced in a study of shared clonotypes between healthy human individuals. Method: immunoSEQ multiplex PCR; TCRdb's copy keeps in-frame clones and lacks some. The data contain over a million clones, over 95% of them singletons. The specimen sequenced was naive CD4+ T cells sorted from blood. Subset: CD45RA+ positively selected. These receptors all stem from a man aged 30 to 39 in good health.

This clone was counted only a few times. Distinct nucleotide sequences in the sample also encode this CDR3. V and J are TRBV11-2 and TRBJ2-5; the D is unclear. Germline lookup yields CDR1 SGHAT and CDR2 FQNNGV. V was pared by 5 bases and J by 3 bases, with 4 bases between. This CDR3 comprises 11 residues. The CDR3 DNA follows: TGTGCCAGCAGCCTTAAAGAGACCCAGTACTTC. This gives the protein CASSLKETQYF.

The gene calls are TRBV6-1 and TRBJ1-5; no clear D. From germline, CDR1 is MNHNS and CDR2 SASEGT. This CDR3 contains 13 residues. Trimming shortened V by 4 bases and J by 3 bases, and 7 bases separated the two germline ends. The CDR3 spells CASSVKLNQPQHF. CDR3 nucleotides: TGTGCCAGCAGTGTAAAGCTCAATCAGCCCCAGCATTTT.

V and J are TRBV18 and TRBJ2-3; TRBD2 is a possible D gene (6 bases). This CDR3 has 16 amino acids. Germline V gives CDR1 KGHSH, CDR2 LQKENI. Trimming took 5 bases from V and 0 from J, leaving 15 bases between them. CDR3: CASSSTSSISTDTQYF. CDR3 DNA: TGTGCCAGCTCATCCACTAGCAGCATTAGCACAGATACGCAGTATTTT.

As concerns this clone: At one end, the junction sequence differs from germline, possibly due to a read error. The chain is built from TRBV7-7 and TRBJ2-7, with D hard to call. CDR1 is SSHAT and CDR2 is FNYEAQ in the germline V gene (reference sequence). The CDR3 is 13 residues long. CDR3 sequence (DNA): TGTGCTAGCAGCTTAGCAGTTTACTCAGAGCAGTACTTC. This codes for CASSLAVYSEQYF.

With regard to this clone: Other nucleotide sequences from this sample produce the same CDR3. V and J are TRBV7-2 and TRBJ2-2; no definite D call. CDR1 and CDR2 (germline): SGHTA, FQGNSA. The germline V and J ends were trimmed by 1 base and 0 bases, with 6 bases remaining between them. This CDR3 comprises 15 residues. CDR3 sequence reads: CASSLDGANTGELFF. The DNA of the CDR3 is TGTGCCAGCAGCTTAGATGGGGCGAACACCGGGGAGCTGTTTTTT. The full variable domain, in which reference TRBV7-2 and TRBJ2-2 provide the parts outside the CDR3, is GAGVSQSPSNKVTEKGKDVELRCDPISGHTALYWYRQSLGQGLEFLIYFQGNSAPDKSGLPSDRFSAERTGGSVSTLTIQRTQQEDSAVYLCASSLDGANTGELFFGEGSRLTVL.

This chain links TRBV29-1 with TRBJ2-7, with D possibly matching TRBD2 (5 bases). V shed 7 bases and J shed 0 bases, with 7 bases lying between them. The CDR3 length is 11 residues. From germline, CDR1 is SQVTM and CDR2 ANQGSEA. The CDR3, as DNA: TGCAGCGGAGCGGACTCCTACGAGCAGTACTTC. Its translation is CSGADSYEQYF.

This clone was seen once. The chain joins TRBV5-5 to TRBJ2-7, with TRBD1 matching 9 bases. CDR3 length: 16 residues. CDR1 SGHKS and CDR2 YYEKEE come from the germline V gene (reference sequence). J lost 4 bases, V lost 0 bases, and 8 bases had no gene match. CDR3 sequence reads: CASSLVPDRGEYEQYF. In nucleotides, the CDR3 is TGTGCCAGCAGCTTGGTGCCGGACAGGGGAGAATACGAGCAGTACTTC.

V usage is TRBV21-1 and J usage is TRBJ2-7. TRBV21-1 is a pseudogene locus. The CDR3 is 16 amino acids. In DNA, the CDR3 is TGTGCCAGCAGCAAAAAAAAGGGACGACCCATTTACGAGCAGTACTTC. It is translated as CASSKKKGRPIYEQYF.

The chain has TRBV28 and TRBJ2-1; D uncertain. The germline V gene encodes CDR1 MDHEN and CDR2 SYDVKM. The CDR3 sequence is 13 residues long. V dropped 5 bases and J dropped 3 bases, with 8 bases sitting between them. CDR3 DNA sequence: TGTGCCAGCAGTCCTACTATCTACAATGAGCAGTTCTTC. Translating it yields CASSPTIYNEQFF.

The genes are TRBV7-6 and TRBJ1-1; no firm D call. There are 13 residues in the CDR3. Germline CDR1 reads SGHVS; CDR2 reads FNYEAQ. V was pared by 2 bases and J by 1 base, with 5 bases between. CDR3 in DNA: TGTGCCAGCAGCTTACGCAAGAACACTGAAGCTTTCTTT. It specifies CASSLRKNTEAFF.

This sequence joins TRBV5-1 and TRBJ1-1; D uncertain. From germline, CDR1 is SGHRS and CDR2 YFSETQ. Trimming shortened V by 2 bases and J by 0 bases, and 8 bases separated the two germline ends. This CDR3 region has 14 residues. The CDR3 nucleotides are TGCGCCAGCAGCTTAGAGGATTTGAACACTGAAGCTTTCTTT. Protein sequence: CASSLEDLNTEAFF.

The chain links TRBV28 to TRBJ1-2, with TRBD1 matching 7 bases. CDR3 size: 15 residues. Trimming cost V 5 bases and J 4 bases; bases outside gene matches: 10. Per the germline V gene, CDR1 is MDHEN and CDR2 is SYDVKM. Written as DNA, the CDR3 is TGTGCCAGCAGTCTTCACGTACAGGGGATCTATGGCTACACCTTC. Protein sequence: CASSLHVQGIYGYTF.

CDR3 coding DNA: TGTGCCAGCAGGTCCGGGACTAGTAGTAGTGGATACGAGCAGTACTTC. This gives the protein CASRSGTSSSGYEQYF. The rearrangement joins TRBV27 to TRBJ2-7; 8 nucleotides match TRBD2. The CDR3 runs 16 residues. Germline assignment: CDR1 MNHEY and CDR2 SMNVEV (reference sequence). Trimming took 6 bases from V and 4 from J; bases not matched to a gene: 14.

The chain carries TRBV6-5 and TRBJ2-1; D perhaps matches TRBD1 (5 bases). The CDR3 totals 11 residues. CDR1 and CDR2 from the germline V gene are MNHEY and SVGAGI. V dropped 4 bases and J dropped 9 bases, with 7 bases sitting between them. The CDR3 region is CASSSRGEQFF. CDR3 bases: TGTGCCAGCAGTTCTAGGGGTGAGCAGTTCTTC.

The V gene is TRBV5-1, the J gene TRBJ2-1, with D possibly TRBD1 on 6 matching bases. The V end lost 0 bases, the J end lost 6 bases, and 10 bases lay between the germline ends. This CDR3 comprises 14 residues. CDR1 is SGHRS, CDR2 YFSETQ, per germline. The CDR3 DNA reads TGCGCCAGCAGCTTGGGGGGACAAAGCAATGAGCAGTTCTTC. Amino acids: CASSLGGQSNEQFF.

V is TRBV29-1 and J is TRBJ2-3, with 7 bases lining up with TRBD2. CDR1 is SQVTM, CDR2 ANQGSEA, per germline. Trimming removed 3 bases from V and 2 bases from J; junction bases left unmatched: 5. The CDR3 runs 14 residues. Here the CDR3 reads CSVEPSGYTDTQYF. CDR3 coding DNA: TGCAGCGTTGAGCCTAGCGGATACACAGATACGCAGTATTTT.

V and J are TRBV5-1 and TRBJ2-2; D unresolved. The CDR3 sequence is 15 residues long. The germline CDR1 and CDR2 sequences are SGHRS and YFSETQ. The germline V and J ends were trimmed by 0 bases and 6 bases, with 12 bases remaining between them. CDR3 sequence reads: CASSLVGVKAGELFF. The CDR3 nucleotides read TGCGCCAGCAGCTTGGTTGGGGTGAAGGCCGGGGAGCTGTTTTTT.